This TCR beta chain stems from a study of metastatic and nonmetastatic thyroid tumors. Study overall: Repertoires from malignant and benign thyroid patients were compared across blood and tumor or nodule tissue. Findings and caveats of the study: A significant increase in TCR beta diversity was reportedly seen in malignant thyroid tumors relative to benign nodules, in blood and tumor.

This CDR3 spans 15 amino acids. V shed 4 bases and J shed 4 bases, with 14 bases lying between them. The germline V gene encodes CDR1 SGHAT and CDR2 FQNNGV. This clone was picked up one time. What it recognizes is unknown. Using MiXCR, TCRdb reanalyzed the PCR reads. The sample shows some 20,000 clones, around a third of them seen only once. Thyroid surgery was performed in patients who had received no treatment beforehand. The source material was adjacent normal tissue. V and J are TRBV11-2 and TRBJ2-1; perhaps TRBD2 as D (6 bases). The receptor was derived from a female donor with papillary thyroid cancer or a benign thyroid nodule (not recorded which). Some clones in this sample may be carry-over from other donors' samples. Written as DNA, the CDR3 is TGTGCCAGCAGCTCCTCTGAGGGAGGTTACAATGAGCAGTTCTTC. Its translation is CASSSSEGGYNEQFF.